This T cell receptor beta chain originates from a study of identical twins' blood T cells. Study at large: Around 50 million reads came from some 12 libraries, six alpha, six beta.

Study-wide findings and caveats: Abundant TCRbeta CDR3s overlapped more between twins than with unrelated donors.

For this clonotype: Its antigen is as yet unknown.

Both ends of each TCR cDNA library bore sample-specific barcodes. MiXCR was run by TCRdb on the 5' RACE reads, yielding one entry per CDR3 protein. The table includes hundreds of thousands of distinct CDR3 sequences, roughly 28% detected once. The CDR3 spans 14 residues. The V end was cut by 0 bases, the J end by 2 bases, with 8 bases between. CDR1 GTSNPN and CDR2 SVGIG come from the germline V gene (reference sequence). Specimen: PBMCs. This chain joins TRBV30 and TRBJ2-1; possible D gene TRBD2, 5 bases. The TCR comes from a woman between 18 and 50 years old in good health. For the CDR3, the DNA is TGTGCCTGGAGTGTTGGAGGCACCTACAATGAGCAGTTCTTC. Its protein product is CAWSVGGTYNEQFF. The complete variable domain, with remaining parts taken from reference TRBV30 and TRBJ2-1, reads SQTIHQWPATLVQPVGSPLSLECTVEGTSNPNLYWYRQAAGRGLQLLFYSVGIGQISSEVPQNLSASRPQDRQFILSSKKLLLSDSGFYLCAWSVGGTYNEQFFGPGTRLTVL.